These 13 T cell receptor beta chains were sequenced from one sample in a study of graft-versus-host responses after intestinal transplantation. Data came from immunoSEQ multiplex PCR; TCRdb stores just in-frame clones and leaves some out. The sample has over 80,000 clones; more than 70% are singletons. Sample: PBMCs, taken 255 days after intestinal transplant. Receptor source: a human patient who received an intestinal transplant, so some T cells may come from the graft donor.

The chain uses TRBV11-1 and TRBJ2-1; the match to TRBD1 covers 9 bases. CDR3 size: 15 residues. V lost 5 bases to trimming and J lost 4 bases; unmatched junction nucleotides: 6. Germline CDR1 reads SGHAT; CDR2 reads FQDESV (reference sequence). The CDR3 loop reads CASSPGQGRYNEQFF. The CDR3 DNA is TGTGCCAGCAGCCCTGGACAGGGGCGGTACAATGAGCAGTTCTTC.

The chain combines TRBV20-1 with TRBJ1-1; D ambiguous. Trimming took 6 bases from V and 8 from J, leaving 10 bases between them. Germline V lookup: CDR1 DFQATT, CDR2 SNEGSKA (reference sequence). The CDR3 contains 10 residues. CDR3 nucleotides: TGCAGTGCAGGGAGGTGGGAAGCTTTCTTT. This codes for CSAGRWEAFF.

V gene TRBV28 combines with J gene TRBJ2-1, with a tentative D call TRBD1 (6 bases). CDR1 is MDHEN, CDR2 SYDVKM, per germline. V was pared by 4 bases and J by 4 bases, with 14 bases between. The CDR3 has 15 amino acids. The CDR3 DNA reads as TGTGCCAGCAGTTCCTATCAGGGGCCGTACAATGAGCAGTTCTTC. Translated: CASSSYQGPYNEQFF.

The chain is built from TRBV27 and TRBJ1-2; D is unclear. V gave up 8 bases and J gave up 8 bases, with 15 bases separating them. The germline V gene encodes CDR1 MNHEY and CDR2 SMNVEV (reference sequence). The CDR3 covers 12 residues. The CDR3 region is CASWATFYGYTF. CDR3 nucleotides: TGTGCCAGCTGGGCAACTTTTTACGGCTACACCTTC.

A single count supports this clone. V is TRBV6-6 and J is TRBJ1-5; D gene ambiguous. Per the germline V gene, CDR1 is MNHNY and CDR2 is SVGAGI (reference sequence). The CDR3 loop spans 13 amino acids. Trimming shortened V by 6 bases and J by 4 bases, and 10 bases separated the two germline ends. The CDR3 region is CASRAVANQPQHF. Written as DNA, the CDR3 is TGTGCCAGCAGGGCAGTCGCTAATCAGCCCCAGCATTTT.

The chain joins TRBV10-3 to TRBJ2-2; D is unresolved. Germline lookup yields CDR1 ENHRY and CDR2 SYGVKD. The CDR3 runs to 14 residues. V shed 10 bases and J shed 0 bases, with 12 bases lying between them. The CDR3 here is CATQDRSNTGELFF. CDR3 sequence (DNA): TGTGCCACTCAGGACCGATCGAACACCGGGGAGCTGTTTTTT.

The gene calls are TRBV6-5 and TRBJ1-1; TRBD1 agrees at 9 bases. CDR3 length: 14 amino acids. Germline lookup yields CDR1 MNHEY and CDR2 SVGAGI. With V trimmed by 2 bases and J by 4 bases, 2 bases remained unmatched. CDR3 coding DNA: TGTGCCAGCAGTTACCTGACAGGGGGCACTGAAGCTTTCTTT. Its translation is CASSYLTGGTEAFF.

V is TRBV19 and J is TRBJ1-1, with unresolved D. With 7 bases removed from V and 0 bases from J, the gap between germline ends came to 9 bases. CDR3 length: 13 amino acids. Germline CDR1 and CDR2: LNHDA and SQIVND (reference sequence). CDR3 protein: CASKSGVNTEAFF. The CDR3 DNA reads as TGTGCCAGTAAGAGCGGTGTGAACACTGAAGCTTTCTTT. Variable domain in full (rest from reference TRBV19 and TRBJ1-1): DGGITQSPKYLFRKEGQNVTLSCEQNLNHDAMYWYRQDPGQGLRLIYYSQIVNDFQKGDIAEGYSVSREKKESFPLTVTSAQKNPTAFYLCASKSGVNTEAFFGQGTRLTVV.

As for this clone: The germline gene is not matched at one end of the junction; a read error may be the cause. This chain connects TRBV7-7 to TRBJ2-7, with D perhaps matching TRBD2 (5 bases). The germline V gene encodes CDR1 SSHAT and CDR2 FNYEAQ (reference sequence). This CDR3 is built from 15 residues. CDR3: CASSLAHGVDYEQYF. The CDR3 nucleotides read TGTGCTAGCAGCTTAGCGCACGGTGTTGACTACGAGCAGTACTTC.

For the CDR3, the DNA is TGTGCCAGCAGCGACAGGGGGCAGGGCGGGGAGCTGTTTTTT. Protein: CASSDRGQGGELFF. The chain links TRBV6-6 to TRBJ2-2; 10 bases align to TRBD1. Germline CDR1 and CDR2: MNHNY and SVGAGI (reference sequence). CDR3 length equals 14 residues. Unmatched junction bases numbered 5, after V lost 6 bases and J lost 7 bases.

The V call is TRBV19, the J call TRBJ2-5; TRBD2 agrees at 12 bases. The germline CDR1 and CDR2 sequences are LNHDA and SQIVND (reference sequence). Losses at the gene ends were 3 bases for V and 5 bases for J; bases not matched to a gene: 4. CDR3 length: 15 residues. The CDR3 loop is CASSILAGGRETQYF. The CDR3, as DNA: TGTGCCAGTAGTATCCTAGCGGGGGGGAGGGAGACCCAGTACTTC.

The rearrangement uses TRBV29-1 and TRBJ2-7; TRBD1 matches 11 bases. The trim removed 6 bases at V and 2 bases at J, leaving 6 bases unmatched. The CDR3 has 14 amino acids. Germline V gene data show CDR1 as SQVTM and CDR2 as ANQGSEA. This chain's CDR3 is CSVSGTGGTYEQYF. CDR3 bases: TGCAGCGTGTCCGGGACAGGGGGAACCTACGAGCAGTACTTC.

The chain links TRBV5-4 to TRBJ1-2; unclear D gene. This CDR3 is 14 amino acids long. The ends were cut back, 0 bases at V and 4 bases at J, with 10 bases in the middle. Germline V gene data show CDR1 as SGHNT and CDR2 as YYREEE (reference sequence). DNA of the CDR3: TGTGCCAGCAGCTTGGAAGCGATAGGCTATGGCTACACCTTC. It is translated as CASSLEAIGYGYTF. Supplemented by reference TRBV5-4 and TRBJ1-2, the full variable domain reads ETGVTQSPTHLIKTRGQQVTLRCSSQSGHNTVSWYQQALGQGPQFIFQYYREEENGRGNFPPRFSGLQFPNYSSELNVNALELDDSALYLCASSLEAIGYGYTFGSGTRLTVV.